A single sample is the source of the 24 T cell receptor beta chains below, sequenced in a study of T cell repertoires in cytomegalovirus infection. Antigens for these TCRs are unknown. Via MiXCR, TCRdb re-called the reads, giving one row per CDR3 protein. The sample has around 300,000 distinct CDR3 sequences; around 20% are singletons. The input for sequencing was cultured PBMCs, taken from culture after CMV antigen stimulation. Receptors originate from a human donor in good health (CMV status not recorded). Some clones in this sample may be carry-over from other donors' samples.

About this clonotype: Being one base from a much bigger clone, this may be a read error. The rearrangement uses TRBV6-5 and TRBJ1-6; 8 bases match TRBD1. CDR3 size: 15 residues. Germline V CDR1 and CDR2: MNHEY, SVGAGI. The chain's CDR3 is CASSYSMRQGFPLQF. Written as DNA, the CDR3 is TGTGCCAGCAGTTACTCGATGAGACAGGGGTTTCCCCTCCAATTT.

This clonotype was counted once. V gene TRBV7-8 combines with J gene TRBJ1-1, with D hard to call. Germline V gene lookup returns CDR1 SGHVS and CDR2 FQNEAQ. This CDR3 is built from 11 residues. Deletions cut 2 bases from V and 7 bases from J, with 5 bases between. In nucleotides, the CDR3 is TGTGCCAGCAGCTTATGGGATGAAGCTTTCTTT. Its protein is CASSLWDEAFF.

V is TRBV11-2 and J is TRBJ1-2; D gene ambiguous. The CDR3 consists of 12 residues. CDR1 SGHAT and CDR2 FQNNGV come from the germline V gene. Trimming took off 5 bases at V and 4 bases at J, with 8 bases between the two ends. CDR3 region: CASSPTFYGYTF. The CDR3 region has the DNA TGTGCCAGCAGCCCGACATTCTATGGCTACACCTTC.

The V call is TRBV12-3 or TRBV12-4, the J call TRBJ1-2, with D possibly being TRBD1 (5 bases). Trimming shortened V by 3 bases and J by 5 bases, and 19 bases separated the two germline ends. This CDR3 has 16 amino acids. CDR3 nucleotide sequence: TGTGCCAGCAGTTTTAGACGATCCGGGGGAGAATATGGCTACACCTTC. Its translation: CASSFRRSGGEYGYTF.

This clonotype was seen many times. This chain joins TRBV4-1 and TRBJ1-2; maybe TRBD1 (6 bases). Trimming cost V 6 bases and J 2 bases, with 13 bases left between them. The V gene's germline CDR1 is MGHRA and CDR2 YSYEKL. The CDR3 contains 14 residues. The CDR3 nucleotides are TGCGCCAGCAGTCCCGGGGGGGCCAACTATGGCTACACCTTC. Translating gives CASSPGGANYGYTF.

Here the CDR3 reads CSVEDLDSPEQYF. The CDR3 coding sequence is TGCAGCGTTGAAGATTTGGACAGTCCCGAGCAGTACTTC. The V gene is TRBV29-1, the J gene TRBJ2-7; D is possibly TRBD1 (6 bases). CDR3 size: 13 residues. The ends were cut back, 0 bases at V and 6 bases at J, with 12 bases in the middle. Germline CDR1 reads SQVTM; CDR2 reads ANQGSEA.

The V call is TRBV10-3, the J call TRBJ1-2; weak D call: TRBD1 (6 bases). The germline V gene has CDR1 ENHRY and CDR2 SYGVKD. There are 15 residues in the CDR3. V lost 2 bases, J lost 3 bases, and 13 bases lay in between. The CDR3 region has the DNA TGTGCCATCAGTGAGCCCAGGGGTGCAGACTATGGCTACACCTTC. Protein product: CAISEPRGADYGYTF.

The CDR3 sequence: CASSAAAGEQYF. The CDR3 DNA follows: TGTGCCAGCAGTGCGGCGGCAGGCGAGCAGTACTTC. The chain recombines TRBV28 with TRBJ2-7, with D unclear. Per the germline V gene, CDR1 is MDHEN and CDR2 is SYDVKM. V gave up 5 bases and J gave up 6 bases, with 11 bases separating them. CDR3 length: 12 residues. The full variable domain, with the rest looked up from reference TRBV28 and TRBJ2-7, is DVKVTQSSRYLVKRTGEKVFLECVQDMDHENMFWYRQDPGLGLRLIYFSYDVKMKEKGDIPEGYSVSREKKERFSLILESASTNQTSMYLCASSAAAGEQYFGPGTRLTVT.

The J gene is TRBJ1-2, the V gene TRBV7-9; D perhaps matches TRBD1 (6 bases). The germline V gene has CDR1 SEHNR and CDR2 FQNEAQ (reference sequence). The CDR3 loop spans 13 amino acids. Trimming took off 5 bases at V and 8 bases at J, with 15 bases between the two ends. The DNA of the CDR3 is TGTGCCAGCAGCCAAACAGGGTCCCGGGGCTACACCTTC. Protein product: CASSQTGSRGYTF.

V usage is TRBV6-5 and J usage is TRBJ2-3; TRBD2 might be the D (5 bases). The CDR3 is 13 amino acids. V was trimmed by 8 bases and J by 8 bases, leaving 17 bases between them. Germline CDR1 is MNHEY and CDR2 is SVGAGI. The CDR3 sequence: CASQAVLAGTQYF. Here the CDR3 DNA reads TGTGCCAGCCAAGCGGTACTCGCTGGTACGCAGTATTTT.

This clonotype was counted many times. The chain employs TRBV7-2 and TRBJ2-1; 8 nucleotides agree with TRBD1. The CDR3 length is 18 residues. After removal of 2 bases from V and 6 bases from J, the junction contained 15 bases not matched to a gene. CDR1 and CDR2 from the germline V gene are SGHTA and FQGNSA. Written as DNA, the CDR3 is TGTGCCAGCAGCTTATCGGGCAGGGGGCGCGGTTGGGGCAATGAGCAGTTCTTC. Residues: CASSLSGRGRGWGNEQFF.

The V gene is TRBV14, the J gene TRBJ1-2; 8 nucleotides agree with TRBD1. The ends lost 5 bases at V and 9 bases at J; junction bases unmatched: 11. The CDR3 contains 14 residues. Germline V gene sequence: CDR1 SGHDN, CDR2 FVKESK. The CDR3: CASSGTGFARRYTF. The CDR3 bases are TGTGCCAGCAGCGGGACAGGCTTTGCCCGTCGCTACACCTTC.

This clonotype occurred a few times. A much bigger clone sits one base away, suggesting this may be a read error. The chain employs TRBV11-2 and TRBJ1-6; D possibly corresponds to TRBD1 (5 bases). This CDR3 has 12 residues. Germline V gene sequence: CDR1 SGHAT, CDR2 FQNNGV. The CDR3 DNA reads as TGTGTCAGCAGCGTATTTGGGGGACCCCTCCACTTT. Translation gives CVSSVFGGPLHF.

This chain links TRBV10-3 with TRBJ1-5; D perhaps matches TRBD1 (6 bases). The CDR3 runs 13 residues. Germline V CDR1 and CDR2: ENHRY, SYGVKD. The V end lost 5 bases, the J end lost 8 bases, and 13 bases lay between the germline ends. DNA of the CDR3: TGTGCCATCAGTCGACAGGTTGCGGAGCCCCAGCATTTT. Residues: CAISRQVAEPQHF.

This clonotype appeared a few times. V is TRBV2 and J is TRBJ2-1; 8 positions match TRBD2. V lost 7 bases to trimming and J lost 8 bases; unmatched junction nucleotides: 7. The CDR3 loop spans 13 amino acids. Germline CDR1 is SNHLY and CDR2 is FYNNEI. CDR3 sequence: CASKTGGPDEQFF. The CDR3 DNA follows: TGTGCCAGCAAAACGGGAGGGCCGGATGAGCAGTTCTTC.

As concerns this clonotype: With a much larger clone just one base away, this may be a read error. V gene TRBV7-9 combines with J gene TRBJ1-2; possible D gene TRBD1, 5 bases. CDR3 length: 16 residues. CDR1 SEHNR and CDR2 FQNEAQ come from the germline V gene (reference sequence). The CDR3 loop is CACSHNGGGTNYGYTF. The CDR3 region has the DNA TGTGCCTGCAGCCATAATGGGGGGGGGACTAACTATGGCTACACCTTC.

This clonotype was detected ten times or more. The chain combines TRBV7-2 with TRBJ2-3; D assignment may be TRBD1 or TRBD2 (6 bases each). V was pared by 1 base and J by 4 bases, with 9 bases between. Germline loops: CDR1 SGHTA, CDR2 FQGNSA. The CDR3 length is 14 residues. DNA of the CDR3: TGTGCCAGCAGCTTAGATGGGGGGCCAGATACGCAGTATTTT. Protein sequence: CASSLDGGPDTQYF.

This clonotype was seen a handful of times. V is TRBV6-6 and J is TRBJ2-1; D unresolved. V gave up 6 bases and J gave up 3 bases, with 9 bases separating them. The CDR3 covers 13 residues. Per germline, CDR1 MNHNY and CDR2 SVGAGI (reference sequence). CDR3 residues: CASRGQSYNEQFF. CDR3 coding DNA: TGTGCCAGCAGGGGCCAGAGCTACAATGAGCAGTTCTTC.

In this sample, this clonotype turned up a few times. The rearrangement links TRBV18 to TRBJ2-7; 11 bases map to TRBD2. The CDR3 has 15 residues. V lost 3 bases, J lost 3 bases, and 4 bases stayed unmatched. CDR1 is KGHSH and CDR2 is LQKENI in the germline V gene. The CDR3 sequence is CASSPGTSGNYEQYF. CDR3 bases: TGTGCCAGCTCACCGGGGACTAGCGGAAACTACGAGCAGTACTTC.

This clonotype was detected only a few times. CDR3 coding DNA: TGTGCCAGCAGTTCGGCGGGGGCAGGGGCAGATACGCAGTATTTT. This encodes CASSSAGAGADTQYF. V gene TRBV6-1 combines with J gene TRBJ2-3; a weak D match, TRBD2 (7 bases). CDR1 is MNHNS, CDR2 SASEGT, per germline. The length of the CDR3 is 15 residues. V was shortened by 5 bases and J by 4 bases, with 16 bases between the two germline ends.

This clonotype was detected ten times or more. This chain joins TRBV7-8 and TRBJ2-5, with 7 bases matching TRBD1. This CDR3 region has 14 residues. Unmatched junction bases numbered 8, after V lost 5 bases and J lost 5 bases. The germline CDR1 and CDR2 sequences are SGHVS and FQNEAQ. The CDR3 region has the DNA TGTGCCAGCAGCCATAACAGGGGTGGGGAGACCCAGTACTTC. Its protein product is CASSHNRGGETQYF.

As to this clonotype: This may stem from a read error, because a much larger clone lies one nucleotide away. V is TRBV7-8 and J is TRBJ2-1, with D possibly matching TRBD2 (5 bases). The germline CDR1 and CDR2 sequences are SGHVS and FQNEAQ. V lost 3 bases and J 8 bases, leaving 8 bases between the germline ends. The CDR3 is made up of 12 amino acids. The CDR3 DNA reads as TGTGCCAGCAGCTTTGTCGGGGATGAGCAGTTCTTC. Its protein is CASSFVGDEQFF.

The chain has TRBV14 and TRBJ2-2, with 7 bases matching TRBD1. The CDR3 totals 16 residues. Germline loops: CDR1 SGHDN, CDR2 FVKESK. V trimming: 0 bases; J trimming: 1 base; junction bases outside the gene matches: 2. The CDR3 here is CASSQDRQGNTGELFF. The CDR3, as DNA: TGTGCCAGCAGCCAAGATCGACAGGGGAACACCGGGGAGCTGTTTTTT.

The rearrangement links TRBV6-1 to TRBJ1-3; no clear D gene. The V and J ends lost 7 bases and 4 bases respectively, with 5 bases between them. The CDR3 extends over 11 amino acids. Germline CDR1 MNHNS, CDR2 SASEGT. The CDR3 DNA reads TGTGCCAGCATTCTAGGAAACACCATATATTTT. The encoded protein is CASILGNTIYF.